Each of the 19 T cell receptor beta chains below was sequenced from the same sample in a study of yellow fever vaccine responses in identical twins. TCRdb itself ran the RT-PCR reads through MiXCR, one entry per CDR3 protein. This table has approximately 32,000 distinct CDR3 sequences, 45% to 65% appearing once. Sequenced material: T cells from blood (PBMCs), unsorted or a sorted subset (not recorded which), taken before or after yellow fever vaccination (not recorded which). The receptors derive from a young woman who received the yellow fever vaccine.

V and J are TRBV28 and TRBJ2-1, with 8 bases fitting TRBD2. V shed 6 bases, J shed 8 bases, and the junction held 6 bases outside the gene matches. The CDR3 loop spans 13 amino acids. Germline V CDR1 and CDR2: MDHEN, SYDVKM. Here the CDR3 DNA reads TGTGCCAGCAGCGAAGCGGGGGTCCATGAGCAGTTCTTC. This codes for CASSEAGVHEQFF.

This clonotype was seen a few times. The chain recombines TRBV10-3 with TRBJ1-4, with a possible D match to TRBD1 (5 bases). The CDR3 contains 13 residues. V shed 4 bases and J shed 8 bases, with 11 bases lying between them. The germline CDR1 and CDR2 sequences are ENHRY and SYGVKD. DNA for the CDR3: TGTGCCATCAGTGTCGGGGGATACGAAAAACTGTTTTTT. As protein: CAISVGGYEKLFF.

V gene TRBV10-3 combines with J gene TRBJ1-6; D is unresolved. CDR1 and CDR2 from the germline V gene are ENHRY and SYGVKD. V was trimmed by 6 bases and J by 8 bases, leaving 17 bases between them. CDR3 length: 15 residues. The CDR3 coding sequence is TGTGCCATCAGCTCCGGTGGAGGGATATATTCACCCCTCCACTTT. Translated, it gives CAISSGGGIYSPLHF.

This rearrangement joins TRBV4-1 to TRBJ1-1; the D gene is possibly TRBD1 (6 bases). V lost 6 bases, J lost 4 bases, and 21 bases lay in between. CDR1 and CDR2 (germline): MGHRA, YSYEKL. The CDR3 length is 16 residues. The CDR3 coding sequence is TGCGCCAGCAGAAAAACGGGGGCTACAGAGTCCACTGAAGCTTTCTTT. Amino acids: CASRKTGATESTEAFF.

The chain employs TRBV29-1 and TRBJ2-1; D perhaps matches TRBD2 (6 bases). The germline V gene has CDR1 SQVTM and CDR2 ANQGSEA. The CDR3 runs 14 residues. V was clipped by 6 bases and J by 1 base, with 13 bases between them. The CDR3 here is CSVAGTRSYNEQFF. As DNA, the CDR3 is TGCAGCGTGGCCGGGACTCGGTCCTACAATGAGCAGTTCTTC.

V is TRBV7-7 and J is TRBJ2-1, with 8 nucleotides matching TRBD1. The germline V gene has CDR1 SSHAT and CDR2 FNYEAQ (reference sequence). CDR3 length: 14 residues. The ends lost 5 bases at V and 2 bases at J; junction bases unmatched: 2. The CDR3 bases are TGTGCCAGCAGCGAACAGGGGGCCTACAATGAGCAGTTCTTC. Translating gives CASSEQGAYNEQFF.

This rearrangement joins TRBV5-5 to TRBJ2-7, with D hard to call. V lost 3 bases and J 4 bases, leaving 5 bases between the germline ends. The CDR3 loop spans 11 amino acids. Germline CDR1 SGHKS, CDR2 YYEKEE (reference sequence). The CDR3 sequence is CASSSQYEQYF. CDR3 bases: TGTGCCAGCAGCTCCCAGTACGAGCAGTACTTC.

This chain uses TRBV2 with TRBJ1-1; D uncertain. The V gene lost 6 bases and the J gene lost 5 bases, with 7 bases spanning the gap. Germline V gene data show CDR1 as SNHLY and CDR2 as FYNNEI. The CDR3 totals 11 residues. Here the CDR3 reads CASRVRTEAFF. CDR3 nucleotides: TGTGCCAGCAGAGTAAGGACTGAAGCTTTCTTT.

The gene calls are TRBV20-1 and TRBJ2-7; D may be TRBD2 (5 bases). Trimming took off 5 bases at V and 0 bases at J, with 11 bases between the two ends. Germline assignment: CDR1 DFQATT and CDR2 SNEGSKA (reference sequence). The CDR3 is 13 residues long. The CDR3 DNA follows: TGCAGTGCTTACGGACTGAGCTCCTACGAGCAGTACGTC. Its translation: CSAYGLSSYEQYV.

J is TRBJ2-1 and V is TRBV6-1; the D gene is possibly TRBD2 (7 bases). CDR1 is MNHNS and CDR2 is SASEGT in the germline V gene. V shed 7 bases and J shed 9 bases, with 22 bases lying between them. This CDR3 region has 15 residues. CDR3 nucleotides: TGTGCCAGCACCAATTGGGAGGGGGGCAGGGGTGAGCAGTTCTTC. Protein product: CASTNWEGGRGEQFF.

This sequence joins TRBV13 and TRBJ1-1; D is ambiguous. This CDR3 has 13 amino acids. V lost 5 bases, J lost 2 bases, and 9 bases lay in between. From germline, CDR1 is PRHDT and CDR2 FYEKMQ (reference sequence). The CDR3 DNA is TGTGCCAGCAGCCCCCCTCTAAACACTGAAGCTTTCTTT. It codes for CASSPPLNTEAFF.

The J gene is TRBJ2-3, the V gene TRBV6-1, with 15 bases aligning to TRBD2. V was clipped by 5 bases and J by 5 bases; unmatched bases: 5. The V gene's germline CDR1 is MNHNS and CDR2 SASEGT. This CDR3 has 16 amino acids. CDR3 region: CASSPGTSGGRDTQYF. The CDR3 DNA is TGTGCCAGCAGTCCCGGGACTAGCGGGGGGAGAGATACGCAGTATTTT.

The chain combines TRBV29-1 with TRBJ2-2; D remains ambiguous. V dropped 2 bases and J dropped 4 bases, with 8 bases sitting between them. Germline values: CDR1 SQVTM, CDR2 ANQGSEA. This CDR3 comprises 13 residues. The DNA for the CDR3 is TGCAGCGTTGAACTTCGCCGCACCGGGGAGCTGTTTTTT. It is translated as CSVELRRTGELFF.

The chain is built from TRBV12-3 or TRBV12-4 and TRBJ1-1; D not resolved. This CDR3 is 14 amino acids long. V was trimmed by 3 bases and J by 1 base, leaving 9 bases between them. The CDR3 reads CASSFDTSNTEAFF. CDR3 bases: TGTGCCAGCAGTTTTGACACCTCGAACACTGAAGCTTTCTTT.

The chain's CDR3 is CASSPRGLPQETQYF. DNA for the CDR3: TGTGCCAGCAGCCCAAGAGGACTACCCCAAGAGACCCAGTACTTC. The gene calls are TRBV13 and TRBJ2-5, with a possible D match to TRBD2 (6 bases). Per germline, CDR1 PRHDT and CDR2 FYEKMQ (reference sequence). Trimming removed 5 bases at V and 1 base at J, with 14 bases between. The CDR3 loop spans 15 amino acids.

The genes are TRBV2 and TRBJ2-7; D tentatively fits TRBD1 or TRBD2 (6 bases each). Germline CDR1 and CDR2: SNHLY and FYNNEI. The CDR3 runs to 15 residues. V was clipped by 3 bases and J by 1 base, with 13 bases between them. The CDR3 coding sequence is TGTGCCAGCAGTGAGCCCGGGGGCGAATCCTACGAGCAGTACGTC. This encodes CASSEPGGESYEQYV.

The gene calls are TRBV18 and TRBJ2-5, with D possibly being TRBD1 (5 bases). V gave up 0 bases and J gave up 5 bases, with 13 bases separating them. The germline gives CDR1 KGHSH, CDR2 LQKENI. The CDR3 length is 15 residues. CDR3 sequence: CASSPPNRGEETQYF. The CDR3 region has the DNA TGTGCCAGCTCACCACCGAATAGGGGCGAGGAGACCCAGTACTTC.

This clonotype was counted between two and nine times. J is TRBJ2-2 and V is TRBV7-3; D is ambiguous. The CDR3 has 12 residues. V gave up 1 base and J gave up 13 bases, with 10 bases separating them. Germline assignment: CDR1 SGHTA and CDR2 FQGTGA. The CDR3 DNA sequence: TGTGCCAGCAGCTTAAACCGCAGATGGCTGTTTTTT. Its translation is CASSLNRRWLFF. The whole variable domain, filled in from reference TRBV7-3 and TRBJ2-2, reads GAGVSQTPSNKVTEKGKYVELRCDPISGHTALYWYRQSLGQGPEFLIYFQGTGAADDSGLPNDRFFAVRPEGSVSTLKIQRTERGDSAVYLCASSLNRRWLFFGEGSRLTVL.

This clonotype was recorded only once. The J gene is TRBJ2-2, the V gene TRBV13; D is tentatively TRBD1 or TRBD2 (5 bases each). The CDR3 sequence is 19 residues long. In germline, CDR1 is PRHDT, CDR2 FYEKMQ (reference sequence). V was clipped by 0 bases and J by 0 bases, with 17 bases between them. CDR3 nucleotide sequence: TGTGCCAGCAGCTTAGGTGAGGGTCCGCAGGGACCGAACACCGGGGAGCTGTTTTTT. It codes for CASSLGEGPQGPNTGELFF.